The 20 T cell receptor beta chains below come from one sample, sequenced in a study of Graves' ophthalmopathy and Graves' hyperthyroidism. Scientists amplified the TCR beta CDR3 regions from RNA transcripts. Second-round multiplex PCR came after a first-round RT-PCR that employed HTBI primers. TCRdb reprocessed the multiplex PCR reads with MiXCR, giving one entry per CDR3 protein. This table holds 350,000 to 400,000 distinct CDR3 sequences, just over 15% found once. The sample taken for sequencing was peripheral blood. The origin of the receptors is a young woman with stable Graves' hyperthyroidism.

The sample holds a few counts of this clonotype. The J gene is TRBJ2-5, the V gene TRBV24-1; D may match TRBD1 or TRBD2 (6 bases each). Trimming took 4 bases from V and 0 from J, leaving 14 bases between them. The germline V gene has CDR1 KGHDR and CDR2 SFDVKD. This CDR3 region has 16 residues. DNA of the CDR3: TGTGCCACCAGTGACCTACAGGGAGGTAACCAAGAGACCCAGTACTTC. Protein product: CATSDLQGGNQETQYF.

Many counts were recorded for this clonotype. This chain joins TRBV6-5 and TRBJ1-1, with unresolved D. CDR3 size: 14 residues. Trimming took off 0 bases at V and 4 bases at J, with 9 bases between the two ends. In germline, CDR1 is MNHEY, CDR2 SVGAGI. In DNA form, the CDR3 reads TGTGCCAGCAGTTACTCGAAACTTACCACTGAAGCTTTCTTT. Its protein is CASSYSKLTTEAFF.

The chain uses TRBV19 and TRBJ2-5; 7 nucleotides align to TRBD1. CDR1 is LNHDA and CDR2 is SQIVND in the germline V gene (reference sequence). This CDR3 has 16 residues. After removal of 5 bases from V and 2 bases from J, the junction contained 11 bases not matched to a gene. Here the CDR3 DNA reads TGTGCCAGTAGTCTCGGGACAGTACCATTTCAAGAGACCCAGTACTTC. Translating gives CASSLGTVPFQETQYF.

This clonotype was counted ten times or more. The chain joins TRBV6-1 to TRBJ1-5; tentatively, D is TRBD1 (6 bases). Trimming took 4 bases from V and 6 from J, leaving 19 bases between them. This CDR3 region has 16 residues. The germline CDR1 and CDR2 sequences are MNHNS and SASEGT. CDR3 nucleotide sequence: TGTGCCAGCAGTGTCCTTGGGACATATAGGGGTCAGCCCCAGCATTTT. It translates to CASSVLGTYRGQPQHF.

Many counts were recorded for this clonotype. The chain recombines TRBV6-1 with TRBJ1-2, with D unresolved. The V gene's germline CDR1 is MNHNS and CDR2 SASEGT. This CDR3 has 13 amino acids. V lost 6 bases and J lost 5, with 13 bases in between. The chain's CDR3 is CASSEVGLYGYTF. The CDR3 nucleotides read TGTGCCAGCAGCGAGGTCGGGCTATATGGCTACACCTTC.

V and J are TRBV13 and TRBJ1-1, with a tentative D call TRBD1 (5 bases). There are 14 residues in the CDR3. Trimming took 3 bases from V and 4 from J, leaving 12 bases between them. The germline CDR1 and CDR2 sequences are PRHDT and FYEKMQ (reference sequence). CDR3 sequence: CASSFRDWGTEAFF. For the CDR3, the DNA is TGTGCCAGCAGCTTCAGGGATTGGGGCACTGAAGCTTTCTTT. Supplemented by reference TRBV13 and TRBJ1-1, the full variable domain reads AAGVIQSPRHLIKEKRETATLKCYPIPRHDTVYWYQQGPGQDPQFLISFYEKMQSDKGSIPDRFSAQQFSDYHSELNMSSLELGDSALYFCASSFRDWGTEAFFGQGTRLTVV.

This clonotype was counted at least ten times. The genes are TRBV11-3 and TRBJ1-1; D is possibly TRBD1 (5 bases). V was trimmed by 5 bases and J by 1 base, leaving 17 bases between them. The CDR3 has 16 residues. The germline CDR1 and CDR2 sequences are SGHNT and YENEEA. This CDR3 is CASSPGEGPGNTEAFF. The CDR3 bases are TGTGCCAGCAGCCCAGGAGAGGGGCCGGGGAACACTGAAGCTTTCTTT.

This chain connects TRBV5-1 to TRBJ1-6, with TRBD1 matching 7 bases. After removal of 6 bases from V and 0 bases from J, the junction contained 0 bases not matched to a gene. Germline V gives CDR1 SGHRS, CDR2 YFSETQ. The CDR3 has 14 residues. The CDR3 is CASTGGSYNSPLHF. In DNA, the CDR3 is TGCGCCAGCACAGGGGGCTCCTATAATTCACCCCTCCACTTT.

The chain carries TRBV10-3 and TRBJ2-7, with a weak D call TRBD1 (6 bases). Per germline, CDR1 ENHRY and CDR2 SYGVKD. V was pared by 5 bases and J by 1 base, with 12 bases between. CDR3 size: 14 residues. The CDR3 DNA reads TGTGCCATCAGTAGACAGGTTCCGTCCTACGAGCAGTACTTC. It encodes CAISRQVPSYEQYF.

In its sample, this clonotype was seen many times. The rearrangement joins TRBV7-6 to TRBJ1-3, with a tentative D call TRBD1 (5 bases). Germline CDR1 SGHVS, CDR2 FNYEAQ. Trimming took off 1 base at V and 5 bases at J, with 9 bases between the two ends. The CDR3 runs to 14 residues. This chain's CDR3 is CASSLGTIRNTIYF. As DNA, the CDR3 is TGTGCCAGCAGCTTAGGGACAATCAGAAACACCATATATTTT.

This clonotype was detected a few times. The chain joins TRBV12-3 or TRBV12-4 to TRBJ1-1, with 9 nucleotides matching TRBD1. J lost 0 bases, V lost 4 bases, and 12 bases had no gene match. This CDR3 is built from 18 residues. CDR3 region: CASSSHNPGTGLNTEAFF. CDR3 bases: TGTGCCAGCAGTTCCCACAATCCCGGGACAGGGTTGAACACTGAAGCTTTCTTT.

This clonotype was seen many times. V gene TRBV29-1 combines with J gene TRBJ1-2, with a tentative D call TRBD1 (5 bases). Germline CDR1 is SQVTM and CDR2 is ANQGSEA. This CDR3 has 13 amino acids. CDR3 in DNA: TGCAATCCGGGACCCCCGAGCAACTATGGCTACACCTTC. This translates into CNPGPPSNYGYTF.

In its sample, this clonotype was seen many times. V usage is TRBV6-1 and J usage is TRBJ2-2; TRBD2 matches 8 bases. Losses at the gene ends were 2 bases for V and 7 bases for J; bases not matched to a gene: 9. The germline V gene encodes CDR1 MNHNS and CDR2 SASEGT. CDR3 length equals 16 residues. The CDR3 sequence is CASSERRGAYGGELFF. The CDR3, as DNA: TGTGCCAGCAGTGAACGGCGGGGGGCCTATGGCGGGGAGCTGTTTTTT.

The gene calls are TRBV7-9 and TRBJ2-7; D is undetermined. The length of the CDR3 is 13 residues. V was cut by 5 bases and J by 7 bases, with 15 bases left in between. From germline, CDR1 is SEHNR and CDR2 FQNEAQ (reference sequence). The CDR3 nucleotides are TGTGCCAGCAGCCGAGATAAAGGGTATGAGCAGTACTTC. This codes for CASSRDKGYEQYF.

This clonotype was seen many times. V and J are TRBV6-1 and TRBJ1-5; D unresolved. The CDR3 covers 12 residues. Germline lookup yields CDR1 MNHNS and CDR2 SASEGT. Trimming shortened V by 11 bases and J by 0 bases, and 8 bases separated the two germline ends. CDR3 bases: TGTGCCGGATCATATAGCAATCAGCCCCAGCATTTT. Translation: CAGSYSNQPQHF.

There are many counts of this clonotype. The CDR3 DNA reads as TGTGCCAGCAGGACTCAGGGGGCCGGCACTGAAGCTTTCTTT. It yields the protein CASRTQGAGTEAFF. The chain has TRBV25-1 and TRBJ1-1, with 8 bases lining up with TRBD1. The J segment lost 4 bases and the V segment lost 6 bases, leaving 7 bases of the junction unmatched. The CDR3 has 14 residues. From germline, CDR1 is MGHDK and CDR2 SYGVNS.

This clonotype was recorded at least ten times. The CDR3 region has the DNA TGTGCCAGCAGTCGCTCCTTGCAGGAGGATAGCAATCAGCCCCAGCATTTT. This translates into CASSRSLQEDSNQPQHF. The J gene is TRBJ1-5, the V gene TRBV12-3 or TRBV12-4; D is unresolved. CDR3 size: 17 residues. Trimming removed 5 bases from V and 0 bases from J, with 17 bases in between.

This clonotype has at least ten counts. The chain combines TRBV9 with TRBJ2-5; 12 bases map to TRBD1. V gave up 0 bases and J gave up 5 bases; unmatched junction bases: 5. This CDR3 contains 16 residues. Germline CDR1 is SGDLS and CDR2 is YYNGEE. The CDR3 sequence is CASSVGDRGRGETQYF. CDR3 nucleotides: TGTGCCAGCAGCGTAGGGGACAGGGGGCGCGGGGAGACCCAGTACTTC.

In its sample, this clonotype was seen many times. The CDR3 sequence is CASSGGAFEETQYF. The CDR3 DNA is TGTGCCAGCAGCGGGGGGGCGTTTGAAGAGACCCAGTACTTC. The chain employs TRBV6-5 and TRBJ2-5; 8 bases align to TRBD2. Germline CDR1 and CDR2: MNHEY and SVGAGI. The CDR3 loop spans 14 amino acids. Unmatched junction bases numbered 6, after V lost 6 bases and J lost 3 bases.

Comments on this clonotype: A much larger clonotype is one base distant, so this may be a read error. It is likely a read error, because the conserved phenylalanine at the end of the CDR3 is missing. This chain connects TRBV24-1 to TRBJ2-3; no clear D. V lost 3 bases to trimming and J lost 2 bases, with 5 bases between them. Germline V gives CDR1 KGHDR, CDR2 SFDVKD. The CDR3 is 13 residues long. For the CDR3, the DNA is TGTGCCACCAGTGATCCCCCCACAGATACGCAGTATTGT. Its protein product is CATSDPPTDTQYC.